The clone carrying this T cell receptor (beta chain) has a count of ten or more. Stated time point: newly diagnosed GD, antithyroid drugs for less than 3 months. PBMCs provided the RNA from which the TCR library was made. The data belong to a study of regulatory T cells in long-lasting Graves disease. Library construction for TCR beta used iRepertoire HTBI primers and Arm-PCR of CDR3 regions. One entry per CDR3 protein results from TCRdb running MiXCR on the multiplex PCR reads. Here the sample spans around 230,000 distinct CDR3 sequences, about 18% being singletons. CDR1 is SNHLY and CDR2 is FYNNEI in the germline V gene. V lost 4 bases and J lost 4, with 7 bases in between. This CDR3 region has 12 residues.

The specimen comprised peripheral blood mononuclear cells (PBMCs), sampled at new diagnosis, from a patient treated with antithyroid drugs. The chain links TRBV2 to TRBJ1-2; tentatively, D is TRBD1 (5 bases). The source is a female donor with Graves disease. The CDR3 DNA sequence: TGTGCCAGCAGTGGTACAGGCTATGGCTACACCTTC. Translating it yields CASSGTGYGYTF. The whole variable domain, remainder taken from reference TRBV2 and TRBJ1-2, is EPEVTQTPSHQVTQMGQEVILRCVPISNHLYFYWYRQILGQKVEFLVSFYNNEISEKSEIFDDQFSVERPDGSNFTLKIRSTKLEDSAMYFCASSGTGYGYTFGSGTRLTVV.